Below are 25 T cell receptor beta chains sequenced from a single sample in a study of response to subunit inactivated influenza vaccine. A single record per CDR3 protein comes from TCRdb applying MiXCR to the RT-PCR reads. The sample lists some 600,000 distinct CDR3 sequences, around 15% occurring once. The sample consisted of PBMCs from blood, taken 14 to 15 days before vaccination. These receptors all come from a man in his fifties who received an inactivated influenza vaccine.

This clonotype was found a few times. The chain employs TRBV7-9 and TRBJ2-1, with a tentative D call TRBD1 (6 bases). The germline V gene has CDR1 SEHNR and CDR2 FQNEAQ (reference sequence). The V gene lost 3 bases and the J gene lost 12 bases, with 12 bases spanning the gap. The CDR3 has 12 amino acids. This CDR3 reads CASSFGGRGQFF. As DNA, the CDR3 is TGTGCCAGCAGCTTTGGGGGCCGTGGGCAGTTCTTC.

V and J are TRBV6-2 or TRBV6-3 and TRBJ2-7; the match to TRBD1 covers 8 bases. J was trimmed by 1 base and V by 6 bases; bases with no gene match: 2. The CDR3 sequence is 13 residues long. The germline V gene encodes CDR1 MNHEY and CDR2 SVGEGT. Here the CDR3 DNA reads TGTGCCAGCAGGTGGACAGGGTCCTACGAGCAGTACTTC. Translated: CASRWTGSYEQYF.

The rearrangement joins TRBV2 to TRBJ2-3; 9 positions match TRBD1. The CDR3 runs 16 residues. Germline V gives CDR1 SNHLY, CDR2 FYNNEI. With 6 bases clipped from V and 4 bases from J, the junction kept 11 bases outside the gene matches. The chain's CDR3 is CASRGIGQGSADTQYF. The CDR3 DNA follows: TGTGCCAGCAGGGGAATAGGACAGGGGTCGGCAGATACGCAGTATTTT. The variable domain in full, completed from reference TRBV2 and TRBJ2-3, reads EPEVTQTPSHQVTQMGQEVILRCVPISNHLYFYWYRQILGQKVEFLVSFYNNEISEKSEIFDDQFSVERPDGSNFTLKIRSTKLEDSAMYFCASRGIGQGSADTQYFGPGTRLTVL.

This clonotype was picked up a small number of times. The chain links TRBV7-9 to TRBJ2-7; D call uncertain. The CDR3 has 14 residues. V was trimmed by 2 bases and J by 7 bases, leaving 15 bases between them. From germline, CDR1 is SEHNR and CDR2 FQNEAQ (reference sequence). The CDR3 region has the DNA TGTGCCAGCAGCTTAACTGGACCCGTCGGGGAGCAGTACTTC. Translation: CASSLTGPVGEQYF.

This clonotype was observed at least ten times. In DNA form, the CDR3 reads TGCAGTGCTAGAGTAGCGGGGGGGGGGTCCGAGCAGTACTTC. Translating it yields CSARVAGGGSEQYF. V and J are TRBV20-1 and TRBJ2-7, with 11 positions matching TRBD2. Trimming cost V 1 base and J 6 bases; bases outside gene matches: 5. Germline CDR1 DFQATT, CDR2 SNEGSKA (reference sequence). The CDR3 totals 14 residues.

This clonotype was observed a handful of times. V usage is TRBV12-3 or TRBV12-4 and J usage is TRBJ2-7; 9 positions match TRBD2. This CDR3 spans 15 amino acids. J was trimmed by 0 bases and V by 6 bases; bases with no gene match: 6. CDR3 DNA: TGTGCCAGCAGCCAGACTAGCGGAGCCTCCTACGAGCAGTACTTC. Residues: CASSQTSGASYEQYF.

The CDR3 nucleotides are TGCAGTGCTAAGGGGGGCCGAACTAGCGGGGGAGATACGCAGTATTTT. Translation gives CSAKGGRTSGGDTQYF. V is TRBV20-1 and J is TRBJ2-3, with TRBD2 matching over 11 bases. The CDR3 consists of 16 residues. Unmatched junction bases numbered 11, after V lost 4 bases and J lost 5 bases. CDR1 DFQATT and CDR2 SNEGSKA come from the germline V gene (reference sequence).

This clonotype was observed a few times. CDR3 loop: CASSQQYSTYEQYF. The CDR3 nucleotides read TGCGCCAGCAGCCAACAATACTCCACCTACGAGCAGTACTTC. The genes are TRBV4-1 and TRBJ2-7; no clear D gene. V lost 2 bases and J 2 bases, leaving 10 bases between the germline ends. CDR1 is MGHRA, CDR2 YSYEKL, per germline. The CDR3 covers 14 residues.

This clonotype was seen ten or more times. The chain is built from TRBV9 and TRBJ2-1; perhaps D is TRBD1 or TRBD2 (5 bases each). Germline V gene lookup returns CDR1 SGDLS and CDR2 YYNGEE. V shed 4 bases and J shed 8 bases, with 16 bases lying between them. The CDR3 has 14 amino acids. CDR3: CASSSPFGADEQFF. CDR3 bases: TGTGCCAGCAGCTCACCCTTCGGGGCGGATGAGCAGTTCTTC.

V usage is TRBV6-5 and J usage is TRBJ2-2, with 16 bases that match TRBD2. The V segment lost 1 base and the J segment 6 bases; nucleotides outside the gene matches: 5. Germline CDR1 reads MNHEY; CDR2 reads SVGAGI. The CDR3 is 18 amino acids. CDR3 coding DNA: TGTGCCAGCAGTTACTTAGGGACTAGCGGGGGGGCCTCCGGGGAGCTGTTTTTT. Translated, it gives CASSYLGTSGGASGELFF.

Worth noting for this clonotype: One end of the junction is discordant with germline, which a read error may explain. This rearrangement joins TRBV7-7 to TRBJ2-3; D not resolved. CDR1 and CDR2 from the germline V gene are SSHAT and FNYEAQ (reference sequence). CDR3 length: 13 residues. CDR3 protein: CASSLHQTHTQYF. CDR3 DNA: TGTGCTAGCAGCTTACACCAGACTCATACGCAGTATTTT.

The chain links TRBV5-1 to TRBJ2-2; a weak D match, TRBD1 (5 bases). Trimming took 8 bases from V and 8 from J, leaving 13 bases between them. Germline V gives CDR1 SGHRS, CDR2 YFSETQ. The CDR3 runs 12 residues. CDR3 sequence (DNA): TGCGCCAGTAGACAGTATTCGGGGGAGCTGTTTTTT. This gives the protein CASRQYSGELFF.

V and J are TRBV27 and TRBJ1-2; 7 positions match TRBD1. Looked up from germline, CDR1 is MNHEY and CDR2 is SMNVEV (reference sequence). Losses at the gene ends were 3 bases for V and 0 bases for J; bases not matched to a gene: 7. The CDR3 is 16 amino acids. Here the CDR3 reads CASSLAGQTANYGYTF. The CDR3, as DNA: TGTGCCAGCAGTTTGGCGGGACAGACAGCTAACTATGGCTACACCTTC.

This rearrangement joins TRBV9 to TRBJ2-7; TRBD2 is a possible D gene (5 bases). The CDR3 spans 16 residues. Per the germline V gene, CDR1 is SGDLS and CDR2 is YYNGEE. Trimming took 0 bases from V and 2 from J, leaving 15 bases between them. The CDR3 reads CASSVGLAAETYEQYF. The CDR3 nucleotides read TGTGCCAGCAGCGTAGGGTTGGCAGCGGAAACCTACGAGCAGTACTTC.

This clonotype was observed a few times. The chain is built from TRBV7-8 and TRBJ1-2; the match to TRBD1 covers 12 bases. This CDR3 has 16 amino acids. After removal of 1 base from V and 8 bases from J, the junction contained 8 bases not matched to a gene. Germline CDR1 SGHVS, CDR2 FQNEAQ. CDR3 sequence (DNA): TGTGCCAGCAGCTTAGATGGGACAGGGGGCGCGGGCGGCTACACCTTC. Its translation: CASSLDGTGGAGGYTF. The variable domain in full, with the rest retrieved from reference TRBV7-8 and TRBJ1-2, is GAGVSQSPRYKVAKRGQDVALRCDPISGHVSLFWYQQALGQGPEFLTYFQNEAQLDKSGLPSDRFFAERPEGSVSTLKIQRTQQEDSAVYLCASSLDGTGGAGGYTFGSGTRLTVV.

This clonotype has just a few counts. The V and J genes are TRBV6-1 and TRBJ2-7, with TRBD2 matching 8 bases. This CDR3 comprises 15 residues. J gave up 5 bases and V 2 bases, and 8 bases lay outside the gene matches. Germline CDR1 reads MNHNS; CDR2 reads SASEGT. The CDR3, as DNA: TGTGCCAGCAGTGAACGCAGGACCGGGAGGGACGAGCAGTACTTC. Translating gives CASSERRTGRDEQYF.

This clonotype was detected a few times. CDR3 bases: TGTGCCAGCTCACCAGGGGCCGGCAATGAGCAGTTCTTC. It yields the protein CASSPGAGNEQFF. The chain has TRBV18 and TRBJ2-1; weak D call: TRBD1 (5 bases). CDR1 and CDR2 from the germline V gene are KGHSH and LQKENI. V was cut by 2 bases and J by 6 bases, with 8 bases left in between. The CDR3 length is 13 residues.

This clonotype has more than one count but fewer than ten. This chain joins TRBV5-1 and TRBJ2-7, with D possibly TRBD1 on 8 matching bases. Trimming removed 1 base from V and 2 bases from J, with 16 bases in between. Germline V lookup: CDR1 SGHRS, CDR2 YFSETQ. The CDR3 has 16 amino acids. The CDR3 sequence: CASSLLIQGGTYEQYF. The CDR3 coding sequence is TGCGCCAGCAGCTTGCTTATACAGGGGGGGACCTACGAGCAGTACTTC.

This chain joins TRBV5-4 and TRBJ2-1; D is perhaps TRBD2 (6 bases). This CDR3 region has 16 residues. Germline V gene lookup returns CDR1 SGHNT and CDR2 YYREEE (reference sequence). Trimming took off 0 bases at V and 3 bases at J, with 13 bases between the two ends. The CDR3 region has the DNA TGTGCCAGCAGCTTGGCCAGCGGGTTAGGCTACAATGAGCAGTTCTTC. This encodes CASSLASGLGYNEQFF.

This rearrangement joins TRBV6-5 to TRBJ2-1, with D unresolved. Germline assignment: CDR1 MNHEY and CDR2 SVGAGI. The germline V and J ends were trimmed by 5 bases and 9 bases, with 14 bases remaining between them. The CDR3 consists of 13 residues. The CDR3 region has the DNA TGTGCCAGCAGTCCCTCGATGTTGAGTGAGCAGTTCTTC. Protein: CASSPSMLSEQFF.

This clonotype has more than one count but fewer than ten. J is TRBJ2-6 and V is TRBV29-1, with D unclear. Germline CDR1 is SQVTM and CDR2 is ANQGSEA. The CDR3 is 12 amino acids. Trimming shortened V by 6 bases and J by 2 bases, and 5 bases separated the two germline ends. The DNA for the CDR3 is TGCAGCGTACGAACTGGGGCCAACGTCCTGACTTTC. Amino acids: CSVRTGANVLTF.

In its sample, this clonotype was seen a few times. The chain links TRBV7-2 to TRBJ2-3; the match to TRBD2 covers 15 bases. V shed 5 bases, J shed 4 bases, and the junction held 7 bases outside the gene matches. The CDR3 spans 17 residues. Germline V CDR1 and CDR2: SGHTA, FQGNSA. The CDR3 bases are TGTGCCAGCAGCCTCCGACGGACTAGCGGGGGGGCAGATACGCAGTATTTT. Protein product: CASSLRRTSGGADTQYF. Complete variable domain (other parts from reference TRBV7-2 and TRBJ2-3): GAGVSQSPSNKVTEKGKDVELRCDPISGHTALYWYRQSLGQGLEFLIYFQGNSAPDKSGLPSDRFSAERTGGSVSTLTIQRTQQEDSAVYLCASSLRRTSGGADTQYFGPGTRLTVL.

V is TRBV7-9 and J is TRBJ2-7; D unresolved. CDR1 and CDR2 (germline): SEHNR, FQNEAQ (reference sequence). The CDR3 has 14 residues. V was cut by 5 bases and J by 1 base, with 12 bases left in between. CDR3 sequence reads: CASSVGRGSYEQYF. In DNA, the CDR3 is TGTGCCAGCAGCGTTGGACGAGGATCCTACGAGCAGTACTTC. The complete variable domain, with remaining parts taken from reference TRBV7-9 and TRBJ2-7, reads DTGVSQNPRHKITKRGQNVTFRCDPISEHNRLYWYRQTLGQGPEFLTYFQNEAQLEKSRLLSDRFSAERPKGSFSTLEIQRTEQGDSAMYLCASSVGRGSYEQYFGPGTRLTVT.

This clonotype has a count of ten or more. DNA for the CDR3: TGTGCCAGCAGCTTGACGGAAAACTATGGCTACACCTTC. Protein: CASSLTENYGYTF. The J gene is TRBJ1-2, the V gene TRBV7-9; D unclear. Germline lookup yields CDR1 SEHNR and CDR2 FQNEAQ (reference sequence). CDR3 size: 13 residues. V lost 3 bases and J 2 bases, leaving 7 bases between the germline ends.

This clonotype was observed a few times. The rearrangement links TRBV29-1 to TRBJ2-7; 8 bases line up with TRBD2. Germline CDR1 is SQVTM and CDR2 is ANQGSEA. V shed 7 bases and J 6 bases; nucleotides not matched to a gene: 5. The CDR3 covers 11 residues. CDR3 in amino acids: CSAGRDSEQYF. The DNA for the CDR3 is TGCAGCGCCGGGAGGGATAGCGAGCAGTACTTC.